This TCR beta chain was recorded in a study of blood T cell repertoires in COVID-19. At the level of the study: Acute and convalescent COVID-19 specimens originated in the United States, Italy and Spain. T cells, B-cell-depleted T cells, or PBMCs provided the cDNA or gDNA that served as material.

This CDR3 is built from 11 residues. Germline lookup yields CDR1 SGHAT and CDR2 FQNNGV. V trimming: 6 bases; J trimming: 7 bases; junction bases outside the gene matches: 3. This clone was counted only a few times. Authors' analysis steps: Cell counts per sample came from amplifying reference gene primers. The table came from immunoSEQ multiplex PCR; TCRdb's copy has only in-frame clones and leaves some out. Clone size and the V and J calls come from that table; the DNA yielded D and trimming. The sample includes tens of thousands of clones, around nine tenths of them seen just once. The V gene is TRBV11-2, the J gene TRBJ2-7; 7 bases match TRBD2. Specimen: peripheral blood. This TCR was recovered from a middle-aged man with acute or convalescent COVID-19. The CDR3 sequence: CASSSLAEQYV. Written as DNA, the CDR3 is TGTGCCAGCAGTTCACTAGCGGAGCAGTACGTC.